This T cell receptor (beta chain) stems from a study of T cell repertoires in cytomegalovirus infection. Study background: CMV infection plus the matching HLA type was flagged by public TCR beta signatures.

This clonotype was detected only a few times. Its antigen is not identified. Findings and caveats of the study: The ex vivo response was dominated by HLA-C-restricted CMV-specific TCR beta clonotypes.

The CDR3 has 16 residues. With 6 bases removed from V and 7 bases from J, the gap between germline ends came to 19 bases. CDR1 and CDR2 from the germline V gene are SEHNR and FQNEAQ (reference sequence). TCRdb re-called the reads through MiXCR, storing one row per CDR3 protein. The table records tens of thousands of distinct CDR3 sequences, 20% to 25% of them present only once. The gene calls are TRBV7-9 and TRBJ1-6; possible D gene TRBD1, 5 bases. Sequenced material: CD8+ T cells from cultured PBMCs, taken from culture after CMV antigen stimulation. The sequence derives from a human donor in good health (CMV status not recorded). Some clones in this sample may be carry-over from other donors' samples. This chain's CDR3 is CASRPFDSVYNSPLHF. The CDR3 nucleotides read TGTGCCAGCAGACCTTTCGACAGTGTTTACAATTCACCCCTCCACTTT.